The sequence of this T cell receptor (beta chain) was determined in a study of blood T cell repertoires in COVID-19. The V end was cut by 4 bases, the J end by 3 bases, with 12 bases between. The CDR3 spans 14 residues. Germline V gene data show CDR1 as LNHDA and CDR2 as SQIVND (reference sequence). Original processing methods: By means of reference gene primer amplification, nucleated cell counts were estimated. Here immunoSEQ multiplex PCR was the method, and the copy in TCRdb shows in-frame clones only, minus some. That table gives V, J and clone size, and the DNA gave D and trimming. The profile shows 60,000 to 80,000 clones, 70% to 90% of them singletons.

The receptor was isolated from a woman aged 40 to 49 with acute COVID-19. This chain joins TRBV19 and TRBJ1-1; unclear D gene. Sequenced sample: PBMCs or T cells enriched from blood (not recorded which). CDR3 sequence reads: CASSTGSADTEAFF. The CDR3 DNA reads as TGTGCCAGTAGTACGGGGTCCGCTGACACTGAAGCTTTCTTT.